This TCR beta chain originates from a study of T cell repertoires in cytomegalovirus infection. At the level of the study: Indicated by public TCR beta signatures were CMV infection and matching HLA type.

Findings and caveats of the study: CMV carriers having the relevant HLA were flagged by cumulative public TCR beta family frequency. Within the response measured ex vivo, HLA-C-restricted CMV-specific TCR beta clonotypes were dominant.

Germline CDR1 reads MNHNY; CDR2 reads SVGAGI (reference sequence). The CDR3 loop spans 15 amino acids. Comments on this clonotype: Its antigen remains unknown. The junction differs from germline at one of its ends, possibly a read error.

Each CDR3 protein is one row after TCRdb ran MiXCR on the reads. Among about 100,000 distinct CDR3 sequences, about 25% were seen once, and the ten largest hold about 39%. The source material was CD8+ T cells from PBMCs. The chain uses TRBV6-6 and TRBJ2-3, with 8 bases that match TRBD1. This sequence originates from a human donor in good health (CMV status not recorded). Some clones in this sample may be carry-over from other donors' samples. CDR3 in DNA: TGTACCAGCAGTTACTCGGACAGGGACACAGATACGCAGTATTTT. Translated, it gives CTSSYSDRDTDTQYF.